This T cell receptor (beta chain) was documented in a study of blood T cells in healthy people across ages. Study observations and caveats: TCR beta diversity was tightly associated with the proportion of naive T cells.

Collection of around 10 milliliters of peripheral blood was performed for each donor. The CDR3 extends over 10 amino acids. Germline V lookup: CDR1 DFQATT, CDR2 SNEGSKA (reference sequence). The V gene lost 7 bases and the J gene lost 6 bases, with 6 bases spanning the gap. PCR was performed a second time for roughly 7 to 12 cycles using a sample-barcoded 5' primer and a J-beta primer mix. MiXCR was run by TCRdb on the 5' RACE reads, yielding one entry per CDR3 protein. This table has 1.5 million to 2 million distinct CDR3 sequences, about 30% appearing once. A remark on this clonotype: Its target is unknown.

The sample taken for sequencing was blood. This chain connects TRBV20-1 to TRBJ1-4; the D is unclear. The TCR was taken from a woman under 40 in good health. CDR3 region: CSVPDEKLFF. The CDR3 DNA reads TGCAGTGTTCCAGATGAAAAACTGTTTTTT.